The 29 T cell receptor beta chains below come from one sample, sequenced in a study of blood T cell repertoires in COVID-19 (dated by TCRdb to the early 2020s). Receptor amplification or capture employed the immunoSEQ multiplex PCR assay. TCRdb's version of the immuneACCESS table is confined to in-frame rearrangements and falls short of the full clone set. An unresolved V gene accounts for under half of the shortfall where checked; the remainder is of unknown origin. Here the sample has a few hundred thousand clones; under 90% occur a single time. The leading ten clones occupy around 10% of the sample. The source material was peripheral blood. These receptors all stem from a woman aged 25 to 39 with COVID-19, enrolled during active disease.

V usage is TRBV3-1 (or the pseudogene TRBV3-2) and J usage is TRBJ2-7; the D gene is possibly TRBD1 (5 bases). V lost 5 bases, J lost 3 bases, and 17 bases lay in between. Germline V gene sequence: CDR1 LGHDT, CDR2 YNNKEL (reference sequence). This CDR3 is 15 amino acids long. Here the CDR3 DNA reads TGTGCCAGCAGCATCTGGGGCGAAAAGAACTACGAGCAGTACTTC. Residues: CASSIWGEKNYEQYF.

The chain uses TRBV19 and TRBJ1-5, with 8 bases that match TRBD1. Germline V lookup: CDR1 LNHDA, CDR2 SQIVND (reference sequence). The CDR3 runs to 16 residues. The V and J ends lost 5 bases and 4 bases, in that order; junction bases with no gene match: 10. For the CDR3, the DNA is TGTGCCAGTAGTCACGCTCCCCAGGGGGCGAATCAGCCCCAGCATTTT. Translation gives CASSHAPQGANQPQHF. The full variable domain, its missing parts supplied by reference TRBV19 and TRBJ1-5, is DGGITQSPKYLFRKEGQNVTLSCEQNLNHDAMYWYRQDPGQGLRLIYYSQIVNDFQKGDIAEGYSVSREKKESFPLTVTSAQKNPTAFYLCASSHAPQGANQPQHFGDGTRLSIL.

The CDR3 loop reads CASSLGAGSYEQYF. In DNA, the CDR3 is TGTGCCAGCAGCTTAGGGGCAGGGTCCTACGAGCAGTACTTC. This chain connects TRBV7-2 to TRBJ2-7, with D perhaps TRBD1 (5 bases). Germline V lookup: CDR1 SGHTA, CDR2 FQGNSA. The CDR3 spans 14 residues. Trimming stripped 1 base from V and 1 base from J, with 8 bases between.

The count of this clone is one. The V and J genes are TRBV13 and TRBJ1-2; D uncertain. CDR3 length: 13 residues. Trimming pared 0 bases from V and 2 bases from J, leaving 4 bases between. Germline CDR1 PRHDT, CDR2 FYEKMQ (reference sequence). The CDR3: CASSLGLNYGYTF. CDR3 coding DNA: TGTGCCAGCAGCTTAGGCCTAAACTATGGCTACACCTTC.

V gene TRBV27 combines with J gene TRBJ1-1, with D possibly TRBD1 on 5 matching bases. The germline V and J ends were trimmed by 5 bases and 0 bases, with 13 bases remaining between them. CDR3 length: 15 residues. The germline V gene encodes CDR1 MNHEY and CDR2 SMNVEV (reference sequence). The CDR3 region is CASSAQGALNTEAFF. The CDR3 nucleotides read TGTGCCAGCAGTGCCCAAGGGGCCCTGAACACTGAAGCTTTCTTT.

This sequence joins TRBV6-1 and TRBJ2-5; the match to TRBD2 covers 7 bases. Germline V gene sequence: CDR1 MNHNS, CDR2 SASEGT. V lost 3 bases to trimming and J lost 7 bases; unmatched junction nucleotides: 8. The CDR3 totals 14 residues. CDR3 protein: CASSDTGGLGTQYF. Here the CDR3 DNA reads TGTGCCAGCAGTGATACGGGGGGTCTAGGGACCCAGTACTTC.

The chain links TRBV6-1 to TRBJ1-4; weak D call: TRBD1 (5 bases). Trimming stripped 4 bases from V and 3 bases from J, with 15 bases between. CDR1 and CDR2 (germline): MNHNS, SASEGT. CDR3 length: 16 residues. The CDR3 loop reads CASSGGRWFANEKLFF. The CDR3 DNA is TGTGCCAGCAGTGGGGGCAGGTGGTTTGCTAATGAAAAACTGTTTTTT.

V usage is TRBV25-1 and J usage is TRBJ1-2; TRBD1 agrees at 7 bases. The CDR3 is 13 residues long. The junction had 4 bases not matched to a gene; V was cut back by 3 bases and J by 6 bases. Germline V CDR1 and CDR2: MGHDK, SYGVNS. The CDR3 reads CASSEDRTDGYTF. The CDR3 nucleotides are TGTGCCAGCAGTGAGGACAGGACTGATGGCTACACCTTC.

V usage is TRBV2 and J usage is TRBJ2-2; D unresolved. Per germline, CDR1 SNHLY and CDR2 FYNNEI. This CDR3 contains 15 residues. Trimming left V 0 bases short and J 1 base short, with 6 bases between. CDR3 region: CASSEALKNTGELFF. For the CDR3, the DNA is TGTGCCAGCAGTGAAGCGTTAAAGAACACCGGGGAGCTGTTTTTT. Using reference TRBV2 and TRBJ2-2 for the parts outside the CDR3, the full variable domain is EPEVTQTPSHQVTQMGQEVILRCVPISNHLYFYWYRQILGQKVEFLVSFYNNEISEKSEIFDDQFSVERPDGSNFTLKIRSTKLEDSAMYFCASSEALKNTGELFFGEGSRLTVL.

The chain recombines TRBV6-5 with TRBJ1-2, with D perhaps matching TRBD1 (6 bases). Germline-derived CDR1 and CDR2 are MNHEY and SVGAGI. The CDR3 has 14 amino acids. Trimming pared 6 bases from V and 8 bases from J, leaving 19 bases between. Here the CDR3 reads CASRRYRESYGYTF. The CDR3 bases are TGTGCCAGCAGGCGGTACAGGGAGTCATACGGCTACACCTTC.

The chain has TRBV12-3 or TRBV12-4 and TRBJ1-4; D unclear. Trimming removed 8 bases from V and 8 bases from J, with 15 bases in between. There are 13 residues in the CDR3. The CDR3 DNA follows: TGTGCCAGCGGACCTCCGGCGGGCGAAAAACTGTTTTTT. It specifies CASGPPAGEKLFF.

On this clone itself: At one end, the junction sequence differs from germline, possibly due to a read error. The chain couples TRBV28 to TRBJ2-4; 8 positions match TRBD1. The germline gives CDR1 MDHEN, CDR2 SYDVKM. The CDR3 has 15 amino acids. In DNA form, the CDR3 reads TGTGCCAGCAGCACCGACCGGAAGACAGGGGCCGCCCACAACTTC. It specifies CASSTDRKTGAAHNF. Full variable domain (outside the CDR3, taken from reference TRBV28 and TRBJ2-4): DVKVTQSSRYLVKRTGEKVFLECVQDMDHENMFWYRQDPGLGLRLIYFSYDVKMKEKGDIPEGYSVSREKKERFSLILESASTNQTSMYLCASSTDRKTGAAHNFGAGTRLSVL.

This chain uses TRBV12-3 or TRBV12-4 with TRBJ2-7; possible D gene TRBD1, 5 bases. The CDR3 extends over 13 amino acids. V gave up 4 bases and J gave up 2 bases, with 9 bases separating them. The CDR3 nucleotides are TGTGCCAGCAGTTCCACACAGGCCTACGAGCAGTACTTC. Its translation: CASSSTQAYEQYF.

The chain carries TRBV7-8 and TRBJ2-1; the match to TRBD1 covers 8 bases. CDR3 size: 14 residues. Germline assignment: CDR1 SGHVS and CDR2 FQNEAQ. V trimming: 1 base; J trimming: 5 bases; junction bases outside the gene matches: 1. The CDR3 sequence is CASSLGGQDNEQFF. CDR3 coding DNA: TGTGCCAGCAGCTTAGGGGGACAGGACAATGAGCAGTTCTTC. The variable domain in full, completed from reference TRBV7-8 and TRBJ2-1, reads GAGVSQSPRYKVAKRGQDVALRCDPISGHVSLFWYQQALGQGPEFLTYFQNEAQLDKSGLPSDRFFAERPEGSVSTLKIQRTQQEDSAVYLCASSLGGQDNEQFFGPGTRLTVL.

The chain carries TRBV4-1 and TRBJ1-6, with D possibly matching TRBD1 (5 bases). V lost 4 bases, J lost 7 bases, and 11 bases lay in between. Germline V gene sequence: CDR1 MGHRA, CDR2 YSYEKL. There are 14 residues in the CDR3. CDR3 protein: CASSPLPGNSPLHF. CDR3 nucleotides: TGCGCCAGCAGCCCGCTACCAGGGAATTCACCCCTCCACTTT.

The V gene is TRBV5-6, the J gene TRBJ2-7, with 7 bases lining up with TRBD1. The CDR3 is 14 amino acids. J gave up 1 base and V 5 bases, and 6 bases lay outside the gene matches. The germline V gene encodes CDR1 SGHDT and CDR2 YYEEEE. This chain's CDR3 is CASSRLQGSYEQYF. CDR3 bases: TGTGCCAGCAGTCGGCTACAGGGGTCCTACGAGCAGTACTTC.

The rearrangement uses TRBV5-1 and TRBJ1-2; a possible D gene is TRBD1 (5 bases). The CDR3 contains 14 residues. Trimming took off 4 bases at V and 5 bases at J, with 15 bases between the two ends. Per germline, CDR1 SGHRS and CDR2 YFSETQ. For the CDR3, the DNA is TGCGCCAGCAGCCGGGAGAGGGGAGAGTATGGCTACACCTTC. As protein: CASSRERGEYGYTF.

The genes are TRBV7-9 and TRBJ1-4; D is possibly TRBD1 (5 bases). V lost 7 bases and J lost 5, with 14 bases in between. CDR3 length: 14 amino acids. The germline V gene encodes CDR1 SEHNR and CDR2 FQNEAQ (reference sequence). The CDR3 bases are TGTGCCAGCACCAAGGGGCAGGGAAATGAAAAACTGTTTTTT. As protein: CASTKGQGNEKLFF.

CDR3 coding DNA: TGCGCCAGCAGCTTGGGACCTAAGGAGGGGGCCAACGTCCTGACTTTC. Translated, it gives CASSLGPKEGANVLTF. The chain uses TRBV5-1 and TRBJ2-6; unclear D gene. This CDR3 has 16 amino acids. V was pared by 0 bases and J by 4 bases, with 11 bases between. Germline CDR1 is SGHRS and CDR2 is YFSETQ. The full variable domain, with the rest looked up from reference TRBV5-1 and TRBJ2-6, is KAGVTQTPRYLIKTRGQQVTLSCSPISGHRSVSWYQQTPGQGLQFLFEYFSETQRNKGNFPGRFSGRQFSNSRSEMNVSTLELGDSALYLCASSLGPKEGANVLTFGAGSRLTVL.

This rearrangement joins TRBV7-6 to TRBJ2-3; weak D call: TRBD2 (7 bases). Germline V gene sequence: CDR1 SGHVS, CDR2 FNYEAQ. The CDR3 spans 15 residues. Trimming took 4 bases from V and 4 from J, leaving 15 bases between them. This CDR3 is CASSWGGGVADTQYF. In nucleotides, the CDR3 is TGTGCCAGCAGCTGGGGAGGGGGGGTCGCAGATACGCAGTATTTT.

The rearrangement uses TRBV9 and TRBJ1-1; the D is unclear. The germline V and J ends were trimmed by 0 bases and 1 base, with 7 bases remaining between them. This CDR3 has 14 residues. Germline V gene lookup returns CDR1 SGDLS and CDR2 YYNGEE. The CDR3 nucleotides read TGTGCCAGCAGCGTAGGTGGGAGGAACACTGAAGCTTTCTTT. Protein: CASSVGGRNTEAFF.

Remarks on this clone: Relative to the germline gene, one junction end is altered; a read error may explain this. The chain has TRBV2 and TRBJ2-1; D gene ambiguous. The CDR3 loop spans 14 amino acids. Germline V gives CDR1 SNHLY, CDR2 FYNNEI. The CDR3, as DNA: TGTGCCAGCATTGAACGGGTAACCTACAATGAGCAGTTCTTC. It yields the protein CASIERVTYNEQFF.

The chain has TRBV12-3 or TRBV12-4 and TRBJ2-5, with 7 positions matching TRBD1. The length of the CDR3 is 13 residues. V trimming: 11 bases; J trimming: 2 bases; junction bases outside the gene matches: 8. CDR3 protein: CARKGQKQETQYF. CDR3 nucleotides: TGTGCCCGGAAGGGACAGAAACAAGAGACCCAGTACTTC.

The rearrangement uses TRBV11-2 and TRBJ1-2; D is perhaps TRBD1 (5 bases). The V and J ends lost 1 base and 8 bases respectively, with 23 bases between them. CDR3 length: 17 amino acids. Germline CDR1 and CDR2: SGHAT and FQNNGV. In nucleotides, the CDR3 is TGTGCCAGCAGCTTAGGTGGGGCAGGGTCAAGTTATTTAGGCTACACCTTC. This codes for CASSLGGAGSSYLGYTF.

Notes on this clone: Other nucleotide sequences in the sample specify the same CDR3. The chain recombines TRBV6-5 with TRBJ1-6; D gene unclear. V lost 2 bases, J lost 7 bases, and 9 bases lay in between. From germline, CDR1 is MNHEY and CDR2 SVGAGI. CDR3 length: 14 amino acids. CDR3 loop: CASSYGGRNSPLHF. CDR3 coding DNA: TGTGCCAGCAGTTACGGAGGAAGGAATTCACCCCTCCACTTT.

V and J are TRBV13 and TRBJ1-3, with D tentatively TRBD1 (5 bases). The CDR3 loop spans 15 amino acids. Deletions cut 6 bases from V and 2 bases from J, with 14 bases between. CDR1 and CDR2 (germline): PRHDT, FYEKMQ (reference sequence). The CDR3 DNA reads TGTGCCAGCAGGGACGGGGGGTATGCTGGAAACACCATATATTTT. Encoded protein: CASRDGGYAGNTIYF.

V gene TRBV4-1 combines with J gene TRBJ1-1; the D gene is possibly TRBD1 (6 bases). Trimming removed 4 bases from V and 0 bases from J, with 18 bases in between. Looked up from germline, CDR1 is MGHRA and CDR2 is YSYEKL. The CDR3 sequence is 17 residues long. CDR3 nucleotide sequence: TGCGCCAGCAGCCCACAGGGTCTTACGGGGATGAACACTGAAGCTTTCTTT. This codes for CASSPQGLTGMNTEAFF.

The chain uses TRBV7-9 and TRBJ1-2; tentative D call: TRBD1 (5 bases). This CDR3 has 13 amino acids. From germline, CDR1 is SEHNR and CDR2 FQNEAQ (reference sequence). Trimming pared 0 bases from V and 5 bases from J, leaving 7 bases between. CDR3 residues: CASSLAGLYGYTF. CDR3 in DNA: TGTGCCAGCAGCTTAGCGGGACTGTATGGCTACACCTTC.

The chain is built from TRBV21-1 and TRBJ1-1; the table's D gene call, TRBD1, was not cross checked with the DNA. TRBV21-1 is a listed pseudogene. The CDR3 extends over 21 amino acids. The CDR3 loop reads CASSKVNSALGQGYIYTEAFF. CDR3 coding DNA: TGTGCCAGCAGCAAAGTCAACTCCGCATTGGGACAGGGGTACATCTACACTGAAGCTTTCTTT.